Listed below are T cell receptor beta chains from one sample, sequenced in a study of OX40 agonist ivuxolimab in advanced cancers. Assay used: immunoSEQ multiplex PCR; TCRdb lists only in-frame clones, some missing. The data hold under 25,000 clones, with 70% to 85% observed a single time. The input for sequencing was CD4+ or CD8+ T cells sorted from blood, taken in a trial of the OX40 agonist ivuxolimab. The source is an adult with an advanced solid tumor such as melanoma, head and neck, liver or kidney cancer. Each CDR3 is given without its conserved first and last residue.

>TRBJ2-1|TRBV19
ATSLWLAGINNEQF
>TRBJ2-1|TRBV6-4
ASSAHSPGQGGDEQF
>TRBJ2-5|TRBV5-1
ASTAETSGRAVETQY
>TRBJ2-3|TRBV7-9
ASSTLGLTDTQY
>TRBJ1-6|TRBV6-5
ASSYSGSYNSPLH
>TRBJ2-1|TRBV10-2
ASSESMGLVSYNEQF
>TRBJ2-1|TRBV19
ASSFASAGTHLYNEQF
>TRBJ2-3|TRBV10-3
AITETSGSTDTQY
>TRBJ2-1|TRBV30
AWSRGDPSYNEQF
>TRBJ2-1|TRBV7-9
ASSPLSGPYNEQF
>TRBJ1-1|TRBV6-6
ASSYLPDMVSEAF
>TRBJ2-7|TRBV6-9
ASSDALSYEQY
>TRBJ1-5|TRBV28
ASSSTGTRPSNQPQH
>TRBJ1-5|TRBV28
ASSFGDRPIRGNQPQH
>TRBJ2-7|TRBV6-1
ASSDYGGGNEQY
>TRBJ2-7|TRBV28
ANSFPKQY
>TRBJ2-7|TRBV10-1
ASPRLDYEQY
>TRBJ2-3|TRBV11-2
ASSFPGSDTQY
>TRBJ1-1|TRBV6-5
ASSYPAGLNTEAF
>TRBJ2-7|TRBV28
ASSFHEQY
>TRBJ1-1|TRBV10-3
AIRGVGQEAF
>TRBJ2-7|TRBV19
ASSIGTSGIGEQY
>TRBJ1-5|TRBV28
ASSLNEVGPQH
>TRBJ2-7|TRBV5-8
ASSSGGSYEQY
>TRBJ2-7|TRBV6-5
ASSYGGTAAYEQY
>TRBJ2-1|TRBV28
ASSLSNREGPYNEQF
>TRBJ1-1|TRBV7-9
ASSLALGTANTEAF
>TRBJ2-7|TRBV28
ASSLSGGGPYEQY
>TRBJ1-5|TRBV1
TSSQAHRLRDREDQPQH
>TRBJ1-1|TRBV7-9
ASTPPETPNTEAF
>TRBJ1-1|TRBV7-9
ASSLATGEAF
>TRBJ2-7|TRBV4-1
ASSVQGSYEQY
>TRBJ2-2|TRBV27
ASSLLRVNTGELF
>TRBJ1-4|TRBV5-3
ARSLSPSGKLF
>TRBJ2-3|TRBV6-4
ASSQGQGPDTQY
>TRBJ2-2|TRBV7-9
ASSLGTIRGAGELF
>TRBJ2-1|TRBV7-9
ASSPARDYYNEQF
>TRBJ2-3|TRBV30
AWSDGSSTDTQY
>TRBJ2-1|TRBV6-5
ASSYSGGYSYNEQF
>TRBJ2-1|TRBV5-1
ASSLAAGTYNEQF